One sample yielded the 30 T cell receptor beta chains listed below, sequenced in a study of T cell repertoires in cytomegalovirus infection. TCRdb re-analysed the reads in MiXCR, keeping a single row per CDR3 protein. The data show 400,000 to 600,000 distinct CDR3 sequences, approximately 40% seen once. The antigens of these receptors remain unknown. This sample comprised cultured PBMCs, obtained from culture after CMV antigen stimulation. Receptors were obtained from a human donor in good health (CMV status not recorded). Some clones in this sample may be carry-over from other donors' samples.

J is TRBJ1-1 and V is TRBV7-2; no definite D call. The CDR3 totals 12 residues. Trimming removed 5 bases at V and 1 base at J, with 5 bases between. Germline-derived CDR1 and CDR2 are SGHTA and FQGNSA. CDR3 DNA sequence: TGTGCCAGCAGCGACACGAACACTGAAGCTTTCTTT. This codes for CASSDTNTEAFF.

A few counts support this clonotype. V is TRBV4-3 and J is TRBJ2-2, with 8 bases fitting TRBD2. CDR3 length equals 18 residues. J gave up 3 bases and V 0 bases, and 9 bases lay outside the gene matches. Germline V gene lookup returns CDR1 LGHNA and CDR2 YSLEER. The CDR3 nucleotides read TGCGCCAGCAGCCAAGATTTGGGCAGCGGGAGAGACACCGGGGAGCTGTTTTTT. Translated: CASSQDLGSGRDTGELFF.

V and J are TRBV7-2 and TRBJ2-7; D may be TRBD1 or TRBD2 (5 bases each). Germline assignment: CDR1 SGHTA and CDR2 FQGNSA. V lost 5 bases and J lost 5, with 16 bases in between. The CDR3 totals 14 residues. CDR3 DNA: TGTGCCAGCAGCGCCCGCCGGGACCGCAACGAGCAGTACTTC. Its translation: CASSARRDRNEQYF.

The chain links TRBV19 to TRBJ1-6; D perhaps matches TRBD1 (5 bases). This CDR3 region has 19 residues. V lost 4 bases and J 10 bases, leaving 29 bases between the germline ends. CDR1 and CDR2 from the germline V gene are LNHDA and SQIVND (reference sequence). This CDR3 reads CASSTSSGTQGRLVSPLHF. CDR3 sequence (DNA): TGTGCCAGTAGTACAAGTTCCGGGACCCAAGGTCGTTTAGTGTCACCCCTCCACTTT.

The rearrangement joins TRBV18 to TRBJ2-2; D is undetermined. Trimming shortened V by 1 base and J by 6 bases, and 9 bases separated the two germline ends. Germline assignment: CDR1 KGHSH and CDR2 LQKENI. The CDR3 covers 14 residues. In DNA form, the CDR3 reads TGTGCCAGCTCACCACTACAGTCCTCCGGGGAGCTGTTTTTT. The encoded protein is CASSPLQSSGELFF.

This clonotype came up many times. V gene TRBV7-2 combines with J gene TRBJ1-1; D is unresolved. Trimming pared 5 bases from V and 1 base from J, leaving 17 bases between. Germline-derived CDR1 and CDR2 are SGHTA and FQGNSA. This CDR3 is 16 amino acids long. CDR3: CASSPSFGLWNTEAFF. The DNA of the CDR3 is TGTGCCAGCAGCCCATCATTCGGGCTCTGGAACACTGAAGCTTTCTTT.

This clonotype was counted a few times. The chain has TRBV4-1 and TRBJ2-7; a possible D gene is TRBD1 (6 bases). This CDR3 comprises 16 residues. From germline, CDR1 is MGHRA and CDR2 YSYEKL. V lost 4 bases to trimming and J lost 2 bases, with 18 bases between them. The CDR3 region has the DNA TGCGCCAGCAGCCCCTACTACAGGGAGACCGCCTACGAGCAGTACTTC. As protein: CASSPYYRETAYEQYF.

This clonotype was observed a handful of times. The chain employs TRBV6-5 and TRBJ2-2, with TRBD2 matching 7 bases. The J segment lost 0 bases and the V segment lost 2 bases, leaving 15 bases of the junction unmatched. The CDR3 contains 20 residues. Germline V CDR1 and CDR2: MNHEY, SVGAGI. CDR3 sequence: CASSYIGPTSRNSNTGELFF. The DNA for the CDR3 is TGTGCCAGCAGTTACATCGGACCGACTAGCAGGAATTCGAACACCGGGGAGCTGTTTTTT.

This clonotype was seen a handful of times. The chain carries TRBV19 and TRBJ2-6; no reliable D call. The CDR3 sequence is 13 residues long. The V and J ends lost 1 base and 2 bases respectively, with 0 bases between them. CDR1 LNHDA and CDR2 SQIVND come from the germline V gene (reference sequence). CDR3 coding DNA: TGTGCCAGTAGTATAGCTGGGGCCAACGTCCTGACTTTC. Translating gives CASSIAGANVLTF.

The V gene is TRBV20-1, the J gene TRBJ2-7; tentative D call: TRBD1 (6 bases). The CDR3 runs 14 residues. Trimming removed 4 bases from V and 4 bases from J, with 17 bases in between. Germline lookup yields CDR1 DFQATT and CDR2 SNEGSKA (reference sequence). The CDR3 protein is CSANPWGQGYEQYF. Here the CDR3 DNA reads TGCAGTGCTAACCCATGGGGGCAGGGATACGAGCAGTACTTC.

The chain has TRBV6-2 or TRBV6-3 and TRBJ2-1; 10 positions agree with TRBD2. V lost 4 bases and J lost 2; bases outside the gene matches: 14. Germline CDR1 is MNHEY and CDR2 is SVGEGT. The CDR3 has 19 amino acids. The DNA for the CDR3 is TGTGCCAGCAGTTTCATTATAGCGGGAGGAGGGGACCCCTACAATGAGCAGTTCTTC. Its translation: CASSFIIAGGGDPYNEQFF.

This clonotype was observed once. The chain couples TRBV4-2 to TRBJ2-7; TRBD1 aligns across 9 bases. This CDR3 spans 14 amino acids. Trimming removed 4 bases from V and 5 bases from J; junction bases left unmatched: 6. From germline, CDR1 is LGHNA and CDR2 YNFKEQ. CDR3 amino acids: CASSPGTGYHEQYF. For the CDR3, the DNA is TGTGCCAGCAGCCCCGGGACAGGGTACCACGAGCAGTACTTC.

V usage is TRBV19 and J usage is TRBJ2-1; 15 positions agree with TRBD2. Germline values: CDR1 LNHDA, CDR2 SQIVND (reference sequence). J lost 2 bases, V lost 6 bases, and 14 bases had no gene match. The CDR3 consists of 20 residues. CDR3 amino acids: CASSARTSGRATATYNEQFF. CDR3 nucleotide sequence: TGTGCCAGTAGCGCGAGGACTAGCGGGAGGGCCACCGCAACCTACAATGAGCAGTTCTTC.

This clonotype was counted at least ten times. V and J are TRBV15 and TRBJ2-7; tentatively, D is TRBD1 or TRBD2 (5 bases each). V was trimmed by 1 base and J by 0 bases, leaving 10 bases between them. The CDR3 runs to 15 residues. Looked up from germline, CDR1 is LNHNV and CDR2 is YYDKDF (reference sequence). CDR3 nucleotide sequence: TGTGCCACCAGCAGAGGGGCAGGGACCTCCTACGAGCAGTACTTC. Amino acids: CATSRGAGTSYEQYF.

J is TRBJ2-1 and V is TRBV20-1; 9 nucleotides agree with TRBD2. Per the germline V gene, CDR1 is DFQATT and CDR2 is SNEGSKA (reference sequence). Trimming took 3 bases from V and 7 from J; bases not matched to a gene: 19. The CDR3 has 18 residues. CDR3 sequence: CSASQDSGSGPMGNEQFF. The CDR3 coding sequence is TGCAGTGCTAGCCAGGATAGCGGGAGCGGACCCATGGGTAATGAGCAGTTCTTC.

The chain couples TRBV6-2 or TRBV6-3 to TRBJ2-1; D is unclear. V shed 6 bases and J shed 0 bases, with 6 bases lying between them. Germline values: CDR1 MNHEY, CDR2 SVGEGT. The CDR3 has 13 residues. The CDR3 reads CASRSDSYNEQFF. In DNA, the CDR3 is TGTGCCAGCAGATCCGACTCCTACAATGAGCAGTTCTTC.

The rearrangement joins TRBV10-3 to TRBJ2-7, with 10 bases that match TRBD1. Germline CDR1 is ENHRY and CDR2 is SYGVKD. After removal of 3 bases from V and 1 base from J, the junction contained 3 bases not matched to a gene. CDR3 length equals 15 residues. CDR3 DNA: TGTGCCATCAGTGACCGGACAGGGGGATCCTACGAGCAGTACTTC. Amino acid sequence: CAISDRTGGSYEQYF.

V is TRBV19 and J is TRBJ2-7; no clear D. The CDR3 has 10 residues. Trimming left V 6 bases short and J 5 bases short, with 5 bases between. From germline, CDR1 is LNHDA and CDR2 SQIVND (reference sequence). The CDR3: CASRYHEQYF. In DNA form, the CDR3 reads TGTGCCAGTAGATACCACGAGCAGTACTTC.

V gene TRBV4-3 combines with J gene TRBJ2-2; weak D call: TRBD1 (5 bases). CDR3 length: 14 amino acids. The V gene lost 2 bases and the J gene lost 8 bases, with 12 bases spanning the gap. The germline gives CDR1 LGHNA, CDR2 YSLEER. The CDR3 nucleotides are TGCGCCAGCAGCCAATTCCTACAGGCAGGGGAGCTGTTTTTT. It is translated as CASSQFLQAGELFF.

J is TRBJ1-1 and V is TRBV7-6; D call uncertain. The CDR3 length is 17 residues. V shed 2 bases and J shed 2 bases, with 18 bases lying between them. Per germline, CDR1 SGHVS and CDR2 FNYEAQ. CDR3 sequence (DNA): TGTGCCAGCAGCTTAATTCGTCGGGGTCTGAAAAACACTGAAGCTTTCTTT. Amino acid sequence: CASSLIRRGLKNTEAFF.

V usage is TRBV6-2 or TRBV6-3 and J usage is TRBJ2-7; D possibly corresponds to TRBD2 (5 bases). The CDR3 has 14 amino acids. Germline values: CDR1 MNHEY, CDR2 SVGEGT. V lost 1 base, J lost 7 bases, and 14 bases lay in between. The CDR3 here is CASSYLRQSGEQYF. The CDR3 bases are TGTGCCAGCAGTTACTTACGGCAGTCGGGGGAGCAGTACTTC.

This chain joins TRBV23-1 and TRBJ2-5; TRBD2 might be the D (7 bases). TRBV23-1 qualifies as an ORF whose function is uncertain. Trimming pared 6 bases from V and 3 bases from J, leaving 17 bases between. The CDR3 has 15 amino acids. CDR3 residues: CASRPDRGDKETQYF. The CDR3 bases are TGCGCCAGCAGGCCGGACCGGGGGGACAAAGAGACCCAGTACTTC.

This chain joins TRBV7-2 and TRBJ2-3; D call uncertain. V was clipped by 6 bases and J by 6 bases, with 10 bases between them. Germline V gene sequence: CDR1 SGHTA, CDR2 FQGNSA. The CDR3 is 12 residues long. The CDR3, as DNA: TGTGCCAGCAGTCGTGTTTGGGATACGCAGTATTTT. Translation gives CASSRVWDTQYF.

J is TRBJ2-1 and V is TRBV12-3 or TRBV12-4; no firm D call. The CDR3 consists of 17 residues. The germline V and J ends were trimmed by 2 bases and 7 bases, with 21 bases remaining between them. DNA for the CDR3: TGTGCCAGCAGTTTAATCACTCCTAGGAGCCCCTGGAATGAGCAGTTCTTC. This translates into CASSLITPRSPWNEQFF.

The gene calls are TRBV7-2 and TRBJ1-4; the D gene is possibly TRBD1 (6 bases). This CDR3 contains 13 residues. The V gene's germline CDR1 is SGHTA and CDR2 FQGNSA. V lost 5 bases to trimming and J lost 8 bases, with 12 bases between them. This chain's CDR3 is CASSVGQREKLFF. For the CDR3, the DNA is TGTGCCAGCAGCGTCGGACAGAGGGAAAAACTGTTTTTT. The full variable domain, in which reference TRBV7-2 and TRBJ1-4 provide the parts outside the CDR3, is GAGVSQSPSNKVTEKGKDVELRCDPISGHTALYWYRQSLGQGLEFLIYFQGNSAPDKSGLPSDRFSAERTGGSVSTLTIQRTQQEDSAVYLCASSVGQREKLFFGSGTQLSVL.

The chain links TRBV20-1 to TRBJ1-4, with D maybe TRBD1 (6 bases). This CDR3 has 15 residues. The germline V gene has CDR1 DFQATT and CDR2 SNEGSKA (reference sequence). Trimming removed 1 base from V and 4 bases from J, with 13 bases in between. The CDR3 DNA reads TGCAGTGCTAGAGGGATTGGGGGCCGTAATGAAAAACTGTTTTTT. It encodes CSARGIGGRNEKLFF.

The J gene is TRBJ1-5, the V gene TRBV7-2; no clear D gene. Germline CDR1 SGHTA, CDR2 FQGNSA. The CDR3 has 13 amino acids. V was shortened by 1 base and J by 5 bases, with 6 bases between the two germline ends. DNA for the CDR3: TGTGCCAGCAGCTTAGGAGGACATCAGCCCCAGCATTTT. Translating it yields CASSLGGHQPQHF.

With respect to this clonotype: Germline and junction disagree at one end, which may indicate a read error. CDR3 coding DNA: TGCGGTGCCATCCAGGGGAGGGTGTACAACACTGAAGCTTTCTTT. Protein product: CGAIQGRVYNTEAFF. V is TRBV20-1 and J is TRBJ1-1; D possibly corresponds to TRBD1 (6 bases). The CDR3 extends over 15 amino acids. Germline V CDR1 and CDR2: DFQATT, SNEGSKA (reference sequence).

The V call is TRBV7-6, the J call TRBJ2-1, with 10 bases fitting TRBD2. V dropped 1 base and J dropped 6; count of bases not matched to a gene: 3. The CDR3 contains 15 residues. The germline CDR1 and CDR2 sequences are SGHVS and FNYEAQ. The CDR3 DNA reads as TGTGCCAGCAGCTTAGAAGCGGGGGGGCGCAATGAGCAGTTCTTC. It codes for CASSLEAGGRNEQFF.

This clonotype was seen more than once but under ten times. The CDR3 nucleotides are TGTGCCAGCAGTTTAGTGAAGGGTAGGCAGCCCCAGCATTTT. Its translation: CASSLVKGRQPQHF. This chain connects TRBV28 to TRBJ1-5; D is ambiguous. The CDR3 is made up of 14 amino acids. CDR1 and CDR2 from the germline V gene are MDHEN and SYDVKM. Trimming cost V 2 bases and J 7 bases, with 12 bases left between them.